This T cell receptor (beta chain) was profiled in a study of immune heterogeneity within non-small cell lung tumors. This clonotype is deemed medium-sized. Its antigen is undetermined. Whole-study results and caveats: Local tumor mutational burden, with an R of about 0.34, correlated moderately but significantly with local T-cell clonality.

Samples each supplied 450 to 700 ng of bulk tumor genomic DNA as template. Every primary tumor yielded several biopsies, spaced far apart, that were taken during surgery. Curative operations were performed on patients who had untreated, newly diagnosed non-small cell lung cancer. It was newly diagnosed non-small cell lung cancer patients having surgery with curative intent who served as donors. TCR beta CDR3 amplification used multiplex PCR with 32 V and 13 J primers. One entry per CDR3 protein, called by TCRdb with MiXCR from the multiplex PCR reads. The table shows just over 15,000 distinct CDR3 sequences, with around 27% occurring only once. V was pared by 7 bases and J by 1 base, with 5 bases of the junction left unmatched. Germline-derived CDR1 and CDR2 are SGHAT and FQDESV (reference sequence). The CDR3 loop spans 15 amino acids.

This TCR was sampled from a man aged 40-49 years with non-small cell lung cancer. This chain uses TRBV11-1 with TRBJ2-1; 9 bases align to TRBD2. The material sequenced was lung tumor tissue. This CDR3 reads CASKQLAGSYNEQFF. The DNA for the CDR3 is TGTGCCAGCAAACAGCTAGCGGGATCCTACAATGAGCAGTTCTTC.